The 15 T cell receptor beta chains below were found in one sample sequenced in a study of blood T cell repertoires in COVID-19 (dated by TCRdb to the early 2020s). The library was prepared using the immunoSEQ multiplex PCR assay. Held by TCRdb, this immuneACCESS table contains in-frame sequences only and omits some clones. Under half of the omission traces to an unresolved V gene where checked; the cause of the rest is unknown. This sample holds about 260,000 clones; about 83% were observed only once. The leading ten clones occupy 2% to 2.5% of the sample. Material for sequencing was PBMCs or T cells enriched from blood (not recorded which). These receptors all come from a woman aged 45 to 65 who had recovered from COVID-19.

The rearrangement links TRBV30 to TRBJ1-5; no reliable D call. Trimming shortened V by 5 bases and J by 5 bases, and 13 bases separated the two germline ends. Germline-derived CDR1 and CDR2 are GTSNPN and SVGIG (reference sequence). The CDR3 loop spans 13 amino acids. CDR3 nucleotide sequence: TGTGCCTGGTGCGCGGGTGGAGATCAGCCCCAGCATTTT. Translating gives CAWCAGGDQPQHF.

The chain uses TRBV7-2 and TRBJ1-3; D call uncertain. Germline CDR1 SGHTA, CDR2 FQGNSA. V gave up 5 bases and J gave up 4 bases, with 18 bases separating them. The CDR3 contains 16 residues. As DNA, the CDR3 is TGTGCCAGCAGCCCCCCGGGATTTCTCTTCGGAAACACCATATATTTT. It is translated as CASSPPGFLFGNTIYF.

The chain recombines TRBV5-1 with TRBJ1-1; 7 bases map to TRBD1. Germline V lookup: CDR1 SGHRS, CDR2 YFSETQ. V dropped 0 bases and J dropped 5; count of bases not matched to a gene: 4. This CDR3 comprises 14 residues. The CDR3 loop is CASSLGQGGTEAFF. CDR3 in DNA: TGCGCCAGCAGCTTGGGGCAGGGGGGTACTGAAGCTTTCTTT. The variable domain in full, with the rest retrieved from reference TRBV5-1 and TRBJ1-1, is KAGVTQTPRYLIKTRGQQVTLSCSPISGHRSVSWYQQTPGQGLQFLFEYFSETQRNKGNFPGRFSGRQFSNSRSEMNVSTLELGDSALYLCASSLGQGGTEAFFGQGTRLTVV.

This rearrangement joins TRBV5-6 to TRBJ1-4, with 9 nucleotides matching TRBD1. Losses at the gene ends were 6 bases for V and 7 bases for J; bases not matched to a gene: 10. There are 15 residues in the CDR3. In germline, CDR1 is SGHDT, CDR2 YYEEEE. The CDR3 coding sequence is TGTGCCAGCATTAAACAGGGGGCGCCGAGTGAAAAACTGTTTTTT. This encodes CASIKQGAPSEKLFF.

This clone was seen a handful of times. The V call is TRBV5-1, the J call TRBJ2-2; D might be TRBD1 (5 bases). The CDR3 contains 15 residues. Germline CDR1 SGHRS, CDR2 YFSETQ. V gave up 0 bases and J gave up 4 bases, with 10 bases separating them. The CDR3 here is CASSLEGYGTGELFF. The DNA of the CDR3 is TGCGCCAGCAGCTTGGAGGGGTATGGCACCGGGGAGCTGTTTTTT.

V is TRBV5-5 and J is TRBJ2-3, with a tentative D call TRBD1 (5 bases). CDR1 is SGHKS and CDR2 is YYEKEE in the germline V gene (reference sequence). This CDR3 is 16 amino acids long. The V and J ends lost 0 bases and 2 bases respectively, with 13 bases between them. The CDR3 DNA reads TGTGCCAGCAGCTTGGGGGCGCAGGGTACCACAGATACGCAGTATTTT. This translates into CASSLGAQGTTDTQYF. Combining the CDR3 with reference TRBV5-5 and TRBJ2-3 gives the whole variable domain DAGVTQSPTHLIKTRGQQVTLRCSPISGHKSVSWYQQVLGQGPQFIFQYYEKEERGRGNFPDRFSARQFPNYSSELNVNALLLGDSALYLCASSLGAQGTTDTQYFGPGTRLTVL.

This chain links TRBV7-6 with TRBJ1-5; TRBD1 matches at 10 bases. Looked up from germline, CDR1 is SGHVS and CDR2 is FNYEAQ. J lost 4 bases, V lost 5 bases, and 5 bases had no gene match. The CDR3 has 15 residues. CDR3 loop: CASSLTGQGNQPQHF. The CDR3 DNA follows: TGTGCCAGCAGCCTCACGGGACAGGGGAATCAGCCCCAGCATTTT. The whole variable domain, filled in from reference TRBV7-6 and TRBJ1-5, reads GAGVSQSPRYKVTKRGQDVALRCDPISGHVSLYWYRQALGQGPEFLTYFNYEAQQDKSGLPNDRFSAERPEGSISTLTIQRTEQRDSAMYRCASSLTGQGNQPQHFGDGTRLSIL.

This sequence joins TRBV5-1 and TRBJ1-1; possibly TRBD1 for D (5 bases). This CDR3 has 14 residues. The ends were cut back, 4 bases at V and 1 base at J, with 11 bases in the middle. Germline CDR1 SGHRS, CDR2 YFSETQ. Here the CDR3 DNA reads TGCGCCAGCAGCCCAGGGCAGGCGAACACTGAAGCTTTCTTT. This gives the protein CASSPGQANTEAFF.

The chain links TRBV7-2 to TRBJ1-2; 9 nucleotides line up with TRBD1. This CDR3 has 15 residues. V lost 0 bases and J lost 6; bases outside the gene matches: 5. Germline loops: CDR1 SGHTA, CDR2 FQGNSA. DNA for the CDR3: TGTGCCAGCAGCTTAGCCGGGACAGGGACCCATGGCTACACCTTC. Its protein is CASSLAGTGTHGYTF.

CDR3 nucleotide sequence: TGTGCCACGGGGTTTATTGGGAGGGCCGATCATGAGCAGTTCTTC. This encodes CATGFIGRADHEQFF. The rearrangement links TRBV15 to TRBJ2-1; TRBD2 agrees at 7 bases. The germline V gene encodes CDR1 LNHNV and CDR2 YYDKDF (reference sequence). This CDR3 comprises 15 residues. Trimming cost V 9 bases and J 8 bases; bases outside gene matches: 16.

This chain connects TRBV4-3 to TRBJ2-6, with 8 bases that match TRBD2. The V segment lost 1 base and the J segment 4 bases; nucleotides outside the gene matches: 15. Germline V CDR1 and CDR2: LGHNA, YSLEER. The CDR3 has 20 residues. The DNA of the CDR3 is TGCGCCAGCAGCCAAGGAAATCTGCCTAGCGGGTCCCCCGGGGCCAACGTCCTGACTTTC. It translates to CASSQGNLPSGSPGANVLTF.

V is TRBV7-8 and J is TRBJ1-4; a weak D match, TRBD1 (5 bases). The V end lost 1 base, the J end lost 5 bases, and 14 bases lay between the germline ends. CDR1 is SGHVS, CDR2 FQNEAQ, per germline. The CDR3 runs 16 residues. In DNA form, the CDR3 reads TGTGCCAGCAGCTTAGGGGGCCCAGGATTAAATGAAAAACTGTTTTTT. Translated, it gives CASSLGGPGLNEKLFF.

This clone has at least ten counts. The gene calls are TRBV27 and TRBJ1-2; D possibly corresponds to TRBD1 (6 bases). The germline V gene encodes CDR1 MNHEY and CDR2 SMNVEV (reference sequence). The CDR3 is made up of 14 amino acids. V lost 8 bases and J 0 bases, leaving 13 bases between the germline ends. The CDR3 loop is CASAISGANYGYTF. CDR3 nucleotides: TGTGCCAGCGCGATATCAGGGGCTAACTATGGCTACACCTTC.

The CDR3 DNA follows: TGTGCCAGCAGCGCTCTTGGTTGGCAGGCTATAGAGCCCCAGCATTTT. It codes for CASSALGWQAIEPQHF. The chain carries TRBV27 and TRBJ1-5; D unclear. The CDR3 is made up of 16 amino acids. Germline CDR1 MNHEY, CDR2 SMNVEV (reference sequence). V was trimmed by 6 bases and J by 8 bases, leaving 23 bases between them.

This chain uses TRBV2 with TRBJ2-5; TRBD2 is a possible D gene (6 bases). Trimming took 8 bases from V and 1 from J, leaving 8 bases between them. The CDR3 covers 12 residues. Germline V lookup: CDR1 SNHLY, CDR2 FYNNEI. CDR3 sequence (DNA): TGTGCCAGCTCCGGGGGCCAAGAGACCCAGTACTTC. Its protein is CASSGGQETQYF.